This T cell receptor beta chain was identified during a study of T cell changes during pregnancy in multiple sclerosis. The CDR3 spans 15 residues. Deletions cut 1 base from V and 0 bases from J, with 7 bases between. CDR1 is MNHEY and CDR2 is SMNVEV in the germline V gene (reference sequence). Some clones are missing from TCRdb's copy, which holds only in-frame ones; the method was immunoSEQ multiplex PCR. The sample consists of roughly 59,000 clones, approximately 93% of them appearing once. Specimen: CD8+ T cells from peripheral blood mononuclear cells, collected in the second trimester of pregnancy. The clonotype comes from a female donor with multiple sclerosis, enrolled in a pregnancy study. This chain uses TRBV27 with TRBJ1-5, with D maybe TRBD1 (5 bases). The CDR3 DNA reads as TGTGCCAGCAGTTTATTTCAGGGTAGCAATCAGCCCCAGCATTTT. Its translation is CASSLFQGSNQPQHF.